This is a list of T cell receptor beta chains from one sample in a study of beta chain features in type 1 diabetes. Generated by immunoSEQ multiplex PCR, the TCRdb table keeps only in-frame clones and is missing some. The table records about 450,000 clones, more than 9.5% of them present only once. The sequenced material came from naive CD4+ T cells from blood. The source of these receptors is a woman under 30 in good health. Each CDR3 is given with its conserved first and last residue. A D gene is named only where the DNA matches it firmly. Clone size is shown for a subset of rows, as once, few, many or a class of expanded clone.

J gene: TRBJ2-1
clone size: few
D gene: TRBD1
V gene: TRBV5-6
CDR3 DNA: TGTGCCAGCAGCCGGGACAGGGGATCGGACAATGAGCAGTTCTTC
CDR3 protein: CASSRDRGSDNEQFF

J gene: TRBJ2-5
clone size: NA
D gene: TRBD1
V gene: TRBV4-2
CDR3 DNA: TGTGCCAGCCGACAGACCTTTGGACAGGGCCTAGGGAAAGAGACCCAGTACTTC
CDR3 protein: CASRQTFGQGLGKETQYF

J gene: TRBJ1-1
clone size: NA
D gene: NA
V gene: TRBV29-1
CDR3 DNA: TGCAGCGTCGGGCGGGGGGCGAACACTGAAGCTTTCTTT
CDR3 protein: CSVGRGANTEAFF

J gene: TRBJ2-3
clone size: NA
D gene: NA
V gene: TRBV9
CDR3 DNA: TGTGCCAGCAGCGTGTCCGGGGCCCCAGATACGCAGTATTTT
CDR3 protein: CASSVSGAPDTQYF

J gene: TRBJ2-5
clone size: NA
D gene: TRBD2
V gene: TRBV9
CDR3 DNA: TGTGCCAGCAGCGTAGGACTAGCTGGAGAGACCCAGTACTTC
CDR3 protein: CASSVGLAGETQYF

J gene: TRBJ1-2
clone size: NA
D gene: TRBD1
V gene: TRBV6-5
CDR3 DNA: TGTGCCAGCAGATCAGGGGGCGACTATGGCTACACCTTC
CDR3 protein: CASRSGGDYGYTF

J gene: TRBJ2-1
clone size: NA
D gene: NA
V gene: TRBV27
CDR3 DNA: TGTGCCAGCTTGAAGACCGGGAGCTCCTACAATGAGCAGTTCTTC
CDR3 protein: CASLKTGSSYNEQFF

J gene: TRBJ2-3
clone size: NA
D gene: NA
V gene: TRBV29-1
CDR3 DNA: TGCAGCGTTGAACGGGGCGGCACAGATACGCAGTATTTT
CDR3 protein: CSVERGGTDTQYF

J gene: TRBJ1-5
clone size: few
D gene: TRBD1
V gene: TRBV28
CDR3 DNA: TGTGCCAGCAGCACCCCCGGGACAGGGACCCGTGGGACCCAGCATTTT
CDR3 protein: CASSTPGTGTRGTQHF

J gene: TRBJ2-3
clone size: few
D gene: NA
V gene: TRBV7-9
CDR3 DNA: TGTGCCAGCAGCTTAATTAGCCGTAGCACAGATACGCAGTATTTT
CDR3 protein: CASSLISRSTDTQYF

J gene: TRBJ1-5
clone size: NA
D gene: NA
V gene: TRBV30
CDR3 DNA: TGTGCCTGGAGTGTACTAGGGGAAGGTCAGCCCCAGCATTTT
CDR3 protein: CAWSVLGEGQPQHF

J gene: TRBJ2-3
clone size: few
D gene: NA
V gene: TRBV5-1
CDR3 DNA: TGCGCCAGCAGCATTCACACAGATACGCAGTATTTT
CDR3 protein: CASSIHTDTQYF

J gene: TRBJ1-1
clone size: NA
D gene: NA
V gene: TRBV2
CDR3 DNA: TGTGCCAGCAGGCCGACGGGGAACACTGAAGCTTTCTTT
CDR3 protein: CASRPTGNTEAFF

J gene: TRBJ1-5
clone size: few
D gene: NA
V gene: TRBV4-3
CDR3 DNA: TGCGCCAGCAGCCAAGATAGATGGCAGCCCCAGCATTTT
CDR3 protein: CASSQDRWQPQHF

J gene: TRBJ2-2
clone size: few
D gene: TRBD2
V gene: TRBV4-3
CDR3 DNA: TGCGCCAGCAGCCGACTAGCGGTAAACACCGGGGAGCTGTTTTTT
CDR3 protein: CASSRLAVNTGELFF

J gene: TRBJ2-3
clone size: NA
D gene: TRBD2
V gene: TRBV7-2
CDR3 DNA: TGTGCCAGCAGCTCACGGGGGGGTACATCAGATACGCAGTATTTT
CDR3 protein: CASSSRGGTSDTQYF

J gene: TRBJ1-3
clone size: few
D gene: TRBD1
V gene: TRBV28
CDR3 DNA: TGTGCCAGTACAGGGGGAGGTGGAAACACCATATATTTT
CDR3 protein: CASTGGGGNTIYF

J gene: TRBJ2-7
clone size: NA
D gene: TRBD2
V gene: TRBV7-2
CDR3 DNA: TGTGCCAGCAGCTTAGCGCGGCTAGCGGGAGTGGGGGAGCAGTACTTC
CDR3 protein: CASSLARLAGVGEQYF

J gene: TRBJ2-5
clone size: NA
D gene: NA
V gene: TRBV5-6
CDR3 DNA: TGTGCCAGCAGCTTTACTAGCACATACCAAGAGACCCAGTACTTC
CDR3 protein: CASSFTSTYQETQYF

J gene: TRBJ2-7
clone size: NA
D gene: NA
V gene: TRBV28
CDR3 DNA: TGTGCCAGCAGTGTCCAATACGAGCAGTACTTC
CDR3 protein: CASSVQYEQYF

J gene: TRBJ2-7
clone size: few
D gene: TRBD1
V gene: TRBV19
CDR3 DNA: TGTGCCAGTAGTAGCCTGACAGGGGCTGCCTACGAGCAGTACTTC
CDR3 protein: CASSSLTGAAYEQYF

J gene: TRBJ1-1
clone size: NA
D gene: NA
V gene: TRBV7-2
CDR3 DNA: TGTGCCAGCAGCTTAGAGTGGGCGAACACTGAAGCTTTCTTT
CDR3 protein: CASSLEWANTEAFF

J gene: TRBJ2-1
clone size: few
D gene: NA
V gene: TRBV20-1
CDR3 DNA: TGCAGCACTTGGCTGAATGAGCAGTTCTTC
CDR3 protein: CSTWLNEQFF